This TCR beta chain was captured in a study of shared clonotypes between healthy human individuals. Overall study context: Each donor contributed plates that comprised three CD4 naive, three CD4 memory, two CD8 naive and one CD8 memory.

This CDR3 comprises 15 residues. Per the germline V gene, CDR1 is MNHNY and CDR2 is SVGAGI (reference sequence). V gave up 8 bases and J gave up 4 bases, with 18 bases separating them. It was about 190 ng DNA, about 30,000 T cell genomes, that sorted-subset replicate PCRs used. In the authors' methods: Junction-only sequences produced by ImmunoSEQ had no quality scores, so filtering differed. The assay was immunoSEQ multiplex PCR, and TCRdb's table has in-frame clones only and misses some. V and J calls and clone size are given by that table; D and trimming were obtained from the DNA. The sample consists of some 2.3 million clones, roughly 93% of them appearing once.

The material sequenced was naive CD4+ T cells from PBMCs. Subset described: CD45RA+ positively selected. This receptor was identified in a man aged 18 to 29 in good health. Some clones in this sample may be carry-over from other donors' samples. The chain is built from TRBV6-6 and TRBJ2-1, with D possibly matching TRBD2 (6 bases). CDR3 sequence reads: CASSAGPLPYNEQFF. CDR3 in DNA: TGTGCCAGCTCCGCGGGACCGCTTCCGTACAATGAGCAGTTCTTC.